This T cell receptor (beta chain) stems from a study of blood T cell repertoires in COVID-19. TCRdb keeps only in-frame clones here, not all; method: immunoSEQ multiplex PCR. The sample carries around 400,000 clones, roughly 92% recorded once. The CDR3 consists of 16 residues. Germline CDR1 reads MNHEY; CDR2 reads SVGAGI. V shed 0 bases and J shed 9 bases, with 15 bases lying between them. This sequence joins TRBV6-5 and TRBJ1-6; maybe TRBD1 (6 bases). The sequencing sample was made of PBMCs or T cells enriched from blood (not recorded which). The TCR originated in a woman aged 40 to 55 who had been exposed to COVID-19. CDR3 sequence: CASSYSFSRGGSPLHF. The CDR3 bases are TGTGCCAGCAGTTACTCGTTTAGCAGGGGTGGTTCACCCCTCCACTTT.